The T cell receptor (beta chain) under discussion was sequenced for a study of beta chain features in type 1 diabetes. Overall study context: Cell yields, gender and age were comparable in patients and healthy donors. Study conclusions and caveats: There was a moderate but significant shortening of TCRB CDR3s in all four CD4+ subsets of Type 1 diabetes patients.

Per germline, CDR1 SGHRS and CDR2 YFSETQ. The CDR3 loop spans 14 amino acids. The V and J ends lost 1 base and 5 bases, in that order; junction bases with no gene match: 6. For this clone: Its specificity is not known.

The sequenced template was cDNA made from the entire isolated RNA. The average read count of naive, central memory and regulatory T cell samples was approximately 3.9 million. TCRdb's copy holds only in-frame clones and misses some; the assay was immunoSEQ multiplex PCR. The data show 550,000 to 850,000 clones, 10% to 15% seen once. Post-sort purity exceeded 98% for all sorted populations. Sequencing was done on a sample of naive CD4+ T cells from blood. This sequence was found in a man younger than 35 with type 1 diabetes. The chain has TRBV5-1 and TRBJ2-7, with 7 bases aligning to TRBD1. In DNA form, the CDR3 reads TGCGCCAGCAGCTTGATACAGGGGCGGCACGAGCAGTACTTC. Its translation: CASSLIQGRHEQYF.